The clone carrying this TCR beta chain has a handful of counts. Its specificity is unknown. The authors' processing: After removing out-of-frame reads, approximately 2.2 million distinct TCRbeta sequences remained. Clones were read by immunoSEQ multiplex PCR, and TCRdb kept only the in-frame ones, dropping some. V and J calls and clone size come straight from that table; D and trimming were deduced from the DNA. The sample holds approximately 88,000 clones, about four fifths seen once. These data come from a study of memory CD4+ T cells and cytomegalovirus serostatus. Study in general: This sample comes from healthy Belgian adults, fewer than 10 CMV seropositive, under 25 seronegative.

This CDR3 contains 16 residues. The V end was cut by 4 bases, the J end by 2 bases, with 19 bases between. Germline loops: CDR1 SGDLS, CDR2 YYNGEE. The sort gate was single viable CD3+CD4+CD8-CD45RO+ cells for memory CD4+ T cells. CD4+ T cells were isolated by positive magnetic selection. Points from the study as a whole: Median bootstrapped AUC for CMV status was approximately 0.96 originally, 0.75 to 0.91 US-trained.

The TCR originated in an adult in good health and CMV-seropositive. The chain joins TRBV9 to TRBJ2-7; D unresolved. The specimen was memory CD4+ T cells from blood. The CDR3 reads CASSPFFGALTYEQYF. The CDR3 DNA reads as TGTGCCAGCAGCCCCTTTTTTGGCGCCTTAACCTACGAGCAGTACTTC.